Given below is one T cell receptor beta chain in context. Original analysis: For nucleated cells, counts were estimated from reference gene primer amplification. TCRdb's copy holds only in-frame clones and misses some; the assay was immunoSEQ multiplex PCR. V, J and clone size reflect that table, while D and trimming were determined from the DNA. The sample holds around 320,000 clones, 90% seen once. Donors were grouped by their self-reported clinical history. The sample comes from a study of blood T cell repertoires in COVID-19. Turning to the study itself: COVID-19 samples from acute and convalescent phases originated in the United States, Italy and Spain. The analysed material was cDNA or gDNA that came from T cells, B-cell-depleted T cells, or PBMCs.

The receptor comes from a young woman with acute COVID-19. Sequencing used PBMCs or T cells enriched from blood (not recorded which).

CDR3 sequence: CANGQGAGDTQYF. As DNA, the CDR3 is TGTGCCAACGGACAGGGGGCTGGAGATACGCAGTATTTT. This rearrangement joins TRBV10-3 to TRBJ2-3, with 11 bases lining up with TRBD1. J gave up 5 bases and V 10 bases, and 5 bases lay outside the gene matches. In germline, CDR1 is ENHRY, CDR2 SYGVKD. This CDR3 is built from 13 residues.